The T cell receptor (beta chain) described here comes from a study of blood T cell repertoires in COVID-19. Overall study: Collection of acute and convalescent COVID-19 samples took place in the United States, Italy and Spain.

CDR3 length: 14 amino acids. V gave up 5 bases and J gave up 2 bases, with 10 bases separating them. Germline CDR1 reads SGHTA; CDR2 reads FQGNSA. As handled by the study authors: Reference gene primer amplification gave estimated nucleated cell counts. Profiled with immunoSEQ multiplex PCR; TCRdb holds only in-frame clones, not every one. The D gene and trimming were derived from the DNA, and the V and J assignments and clone size from that table. This repertoire shows 150,000 to 200,000 clones, roughly 80% found once; its top ten account for around 15%. The specimen sequenced was peripheral blood. The receptor was derived from a woman in her 70s with COVID-19, enrolled during active disease. The V call is TRBV7-2, the J call TRBJ1-5, with D possibly TRBD1 on 5 matching bases. The CDR3 region has the DNA TGTGCCAGCAGCCTAGACAGTGGCAATCAGCCCCAGCATTTT. This codes for CASSLDSGNQPQHF.